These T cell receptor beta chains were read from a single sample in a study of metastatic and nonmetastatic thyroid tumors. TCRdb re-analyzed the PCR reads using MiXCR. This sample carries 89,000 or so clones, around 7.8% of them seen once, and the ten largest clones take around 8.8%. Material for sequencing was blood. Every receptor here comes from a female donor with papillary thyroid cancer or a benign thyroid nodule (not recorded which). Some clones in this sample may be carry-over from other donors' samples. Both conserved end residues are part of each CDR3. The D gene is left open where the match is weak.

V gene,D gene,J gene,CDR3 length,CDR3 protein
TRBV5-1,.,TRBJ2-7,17,CASSLAEGGSHGHEQYF
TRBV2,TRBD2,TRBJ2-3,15,CASSLAGGGTDTQYF
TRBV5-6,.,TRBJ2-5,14,CASSQGRGDETQYF
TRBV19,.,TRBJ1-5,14,CASSIVGRGQPQHF
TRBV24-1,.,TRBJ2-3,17,CATSDAGEAGSGDTQYF
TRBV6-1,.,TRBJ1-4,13,CASSFRPNEKLFF
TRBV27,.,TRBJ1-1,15,CASSLGGGIDTEAFF
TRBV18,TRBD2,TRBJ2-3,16,CASSPNSGGATDTQYF
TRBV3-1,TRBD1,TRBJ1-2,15,CASGQARTGDYGYTF
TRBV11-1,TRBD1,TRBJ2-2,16,CASSVRAGGVTGELFF
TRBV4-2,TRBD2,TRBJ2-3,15,CASSQTSGGMDTQYF
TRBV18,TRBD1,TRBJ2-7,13,CASSPRTGGEQYF
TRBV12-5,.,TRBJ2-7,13,CASGLVPDYEQYF
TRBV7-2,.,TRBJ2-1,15,CASSPGGRSYNEQFF
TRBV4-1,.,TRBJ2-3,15,CASSQEVPSTDTQYF
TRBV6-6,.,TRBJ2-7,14,CASSYSRTSYEQYF
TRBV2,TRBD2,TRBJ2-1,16,CASRKTSGGYYNEQFF
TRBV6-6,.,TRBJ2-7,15,CASSYSAGQNYEQYF
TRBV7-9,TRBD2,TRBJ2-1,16,CASSPIAGGPYNEQFF
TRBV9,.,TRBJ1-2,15,CASSGGGFGDYGYTF
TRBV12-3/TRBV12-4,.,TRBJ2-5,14,CASKGVALQGTQYF
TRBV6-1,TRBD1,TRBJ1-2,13,CASSRQGLFGYTF
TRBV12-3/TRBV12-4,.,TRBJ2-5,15,CASSPTPGQKETQYF
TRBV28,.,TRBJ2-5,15,CASSPLVWIKETQYF
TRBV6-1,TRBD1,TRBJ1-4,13,CASRAGGGEKLFF
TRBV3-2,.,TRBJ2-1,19,CASINTLGLAASSYNEQFF
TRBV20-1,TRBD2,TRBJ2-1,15,CSARDPSGGYNEQFF
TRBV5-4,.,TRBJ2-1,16,CASSLVGLGDYNEQFF
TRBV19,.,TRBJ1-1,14,CASSNGLGAKEAFF
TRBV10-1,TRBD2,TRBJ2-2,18,CASSEGTSGRLDTGELFF
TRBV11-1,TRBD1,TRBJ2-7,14,CASSLGTGSTEQYF
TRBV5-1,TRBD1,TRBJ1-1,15,CASSLAGGQGTEAFF
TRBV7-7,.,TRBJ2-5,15,CASSLGWQGGETQYF
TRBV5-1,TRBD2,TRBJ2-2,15,CASSLVAGGTGELFF
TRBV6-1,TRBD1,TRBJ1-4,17,CASRGQARGSTNEKLFF
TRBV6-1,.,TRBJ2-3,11,CASSTVDTQYF
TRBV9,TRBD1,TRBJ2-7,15,CASSPRGTGAYEQYF
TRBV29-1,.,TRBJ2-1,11,CSAWDYNEQFF
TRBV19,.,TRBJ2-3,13,CASSLARTDTQYF
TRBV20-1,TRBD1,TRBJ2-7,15,CSARDPTGSSYEQYF
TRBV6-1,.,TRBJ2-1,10,CASTGTEQFF